The 20 T cell receptor beta chains listed next were all sequenced from one sample in a study of cytotoxic CD8 clonotypes in ibrutinib-treated CLL. Produced via immunoSEQ multiplex PCR; TCRdb's table is partial and in-frame only. The table includes around 160,000 clones, nearly 90% detected once. The specimen was PBMCs, collected at disease progression, from a patient treated with ibrutinib. The receptor set was obtained from a human donor with chronic lymphocytic leukemia.

This rearrangement joins TRBV4-1 to TRBJ1-1; unclear D gene. The CDR3 extends over 16 amino acids. V lost 0 bases to trimming and J lost 4 bases, with 15 bases between them. Germline CDR1 MGHRA, CDR2 YSYEKL. CDR3 residues: CASSQDGGLPGTEAFF. The CDR3 DNA sequence: TGCGCCAGCAGCCAAGATGGCGGACTGCCCGGCACTGAAGCTTTCTTT.

This chain links TRBV6-1 with TRBJ2-2, with a possible D match to TRBD2 (5 bases). V was pared by 7 bases and J by 2 bases, with 8 bases between. CDR1 and CDR2 from the germline V gene are MNHNS and SASEGT. The CDR3 runs to 13 residues. CDR3 residues: CASIEGNTGELFF. CDR3 in DNA: TGTGCCAGCATTGAGGGAAACACCGGGGAGCTGTTTTTT.

The V call is TRBV21-1, the J call TRBJ2-7; the table's D call, TRBD1, has no DNA check behind it. TRBV21-1 is a listed pseudogene. This CDR3 has 15 amino acids. The CDR3 coding sequence is TGTGCCAGCAGCACCTCGGACAGGCTCCCCCACGAGCAGTACTTC. Amino acid sequence: CASSTSDRLPHEQYF.

This clone was seen only a few times. The chain couples TRBV19 to TRBJ2-5; 10 bases are a match to TRBD2. The CDR3 consists of 15 residues. Trimming cost V 4 bases and J 5 bases; bases outside gene matches: 7. CDR1 and CDR2 (germline): LNHDA, SQIVND (reference sequence). The CDR3 DNA is TGTGCCAGTAGTAATGAGCGGGAGGGCGGCGAGACCCAGTACTTC. Translating gives CASSNEREGGETQYF.

The chain links TRBV10-1 to TRBJ2-5; D gene uncertain. The V gene lost 3 bases and the J gene lost 2 bases, with 4 bases spanning the gap. Germline CDR1 reads WNHNN; CDR2 reads SYGVQD (reference sequence). This CDR3 comprises 12 residues. The CDR3 DNA sequence: TGCGCCAGCAGTGACCATCAAGAGACCCAGTACTTC. The encoded protein is CASSDHQETQYF.

This rearrangement joins TRBV4-1 to TRBJ2-2; D might be TRBD1 (7 bases). The CDR3 is 16 amino acids. V dropped 3 bases and J dropped 5 bases, with 16 bases sitting between them. CDR1 MGHRA and CDR2 YSYEKL come from the germline V gene. CDR3 bases: TGCGCCAGCAGCCATACAGGGGAGGTTATGACCGGGGAGCTGTTTTTT. It translates to CASSHTGEVMTGELFF.

In its sample, this clone was seen once. The chain links TRBV11-2 to TRBJ1-2; TRBD1 aligns across 8 bases. The CDR3 extends over 15 amino acids. With V trimmed by 6 bases and J by 8 bases, 14 bases remained unmatched. Germline assignment: CDR1 SGHAT and CDR2 FQNNGV. CDR3 amino acids: CASRRGQGGIEGYTF. CDR3 in DNA: TGTGCCAGCAGAAGAGGACAGGGAGGGATTGAAGGCTACACCTTC.

The J gene is TRBJ2-7, the V gene TRBV6-1; a weak D match, TRBD1 (6 bases). The CDR3 spans 13 residues. Germline loops: CDR1 MNHNS, CDR2 SASEGT. The germline V and J ends were trimmed by 6 bases and 4 bases, with 13 bases remaining between them. The CDR3 region is CASSRQVGYEQYF. CDR3 bases: TGTGCCAGCAGCCGACAGGTGGGTTACGAGCAGTACTTC.

This clone came up a few times. V usage is TRBV7-2 and J usage is TRBJ1-5; the D is unclear. Germline CDR1 and CDR2: SGHTA and FQGNSA. Trimming left V 2 bases short and J 7 bases short, with 9 bases between. The CDR3 covers 13 residues. CDR3 in amino acids: CASSLLQTQPQHF. CDR3 in DNA: TGTGCCAGCAGCTTACTACAGACCCAGCCCCAGCATTTT.

The chain combines TRBV19 with TRBJ1-1; 9 bases agree with TRBD1. Germline V gene sequence: CDR1 LNHDA, CDR2 SQIVND (reference sequence). Losses at the gene ends were 4 bases for V and 4 bases for J; bases not matched to a gene: 4. This CDR3 is 14 amino acids long. CDR3 sequence: CASSKGQGGTEAFF. In DNA, the CDR3 is TGTGCCAGTAGTAAGGGACAGGGTGGCACTGAAGCTTTCTTT. The full variable domain, with the rest looked up from reference TRBV19 and TRBJ1-1, is DGGITQSPKYLFRKEGQNVTLSCEQNLNHDAMYWYRQDPGQGLRLIYYSQIVNDFQKGDIAEGYSVSREKKESFPLTVTSAQKNPTAFYLCASSKGQGGTEAFFGQGTRLTVV.

This chain links TRBV7-9 with TRBJ2-6; D ambiguous. CDR1 is SEHNR, CDR2 FQNEAQ, per germline (reference sequence). V was cut by 0 bases and J by 0 bases, with 3 bases left in between. The CDR3 has 15 amino acids. The CDR3 coding sequence is TGTGCCAGCAGCTTAGCAATCTCTGGGGCCAACGTCCTGACTTTC. Its translation: CASSLAISGANVLTF.

The CDR3 region has the DNA TGCGCCAGCAGCTTAAAGTATCTCCAGTATTTT. Its translation: CASSLKYLQYF. The chain couples TRBV5-1 to TRBJ2-3; no firm D call. The germline V gene has CDR1 SGHRS and CDR2 YFSETQ. The CDR3 is made up of 11 amino acids. The V gene lost 2 bases and the J gene lost 12 bases, with 10 bases spanning the gap.

The J gene is TRBJ2-2, the V gene TRBV27, with TRBD2 as a possible D gene (5 bases). Germline CDR1 is MNHEY and CDR2 is SMNVEV (reference sequence). With 5 bases removed from V and 2 bases from J, the gap between germline ends came to 9 bases. This CDR3 is built from 14 residues. The CDR3, as DNA: TGTGCCAGCAGTGTAAGACTAAACACCGGGGAGCTGTTTTTT. This translates into CASSVRLNTGELFF.

The V gene is TRBV6-5, the J gene TRBJ1-2, with D maybe TRBD1 (6 bases). Per germline, CDR1 MNHEY and CDR2 SVGAGI. V was trimmed by 6 bases and J by 4 bases, leaving 9 bases between them. This CDR3 comprises 12 residues. CDR3 coding DNA: TGTGCCAGCAGCCCGGACAGCTATGGCTACACCTTC. Encoded protein: CASSPDSYGYTF.

Here the CDR3 reads CASSEGTYEKLFF. In nucleotides, the CDR3 is TGTGCCAGCAGTGAGGGGACATATGAAAAACTGTTTTTT. V and J are TRBV25-1 and TRBJ1-4; tentatively, D is TRBD1 (6 bases). Deletions cut 3 bases from V and 6 bases from J, with 8 bases between. The CDR3 length is 13 residues. The germline V gene has CDR1 MGHDK and CDR2 SYGVNS.

The rearrangement links TRBV7-8 to TRBJ1-1; tentative D call: TRBD1 (5 bases). The CDR3 consists of 14 residues. Germline CDR1 SGHVS, CDR2 FQNEAQ. The ends were cut back, 5 bases at V and 3 bases at J, with 13 bases in the middle. The CDR3 nucleotides are TGTGCCAGCAGCCTGATTGGAGGGGACACTGAAGCTTTCTTT. Amino acid sequence: CASSLIGGDTEAFF.

V is TRBV27 and J is TRBJ1-1; TRBD1 agrees at 11 bases. With V trimmed by 8 bases and J by 3 bases, 5 bases remained unmatched. The CDR3 contains 14 residues. The germline V gene has CDR1 MNHEY and CDR2 SMNVEV (reference sequence). CDR3 nucleotides: TGTGCCAGCTATAAGGGACAGGGGGACACTGAAGCTTTCTTT. This gives the protein CASYKGQGDTEAFF.

This chain uses TRBV12-5 with TRBJ2-1, with 12 bases lining up with TRBD2. The CDR3 covers 17 residues. After removal of 2 bases from V and 6 bases from J, the junction contained 8 bases not matched to a gene. The V gene's germline CDR1 is LGHNT and CDR2 FRNRAP. The CDR3 protein is CASGLRTSGAVGNEQFF. The CDR3 DNA reads TGTGCTAGTGGTTTGAGGACTAGCGGGGCCGTAGGCAATGAGCAGTTCTTC. Drawing the rest from reference TRBV12-5 and TRBJ2-1, the complete variable domain is DARVTQTPRHKVTEMGQEVTMRCQPILGHNTVFWYRQTMMQGLELLAYFRNRAPLDDSGMPKDRFSAEMPDATLATLKIQPSEPRDSAVYFCASGLRTSGAVGNEQFFGPGTRLTVL.

The rearrangement links TRBV6-1 to TRBJ2-5, with D tentatively TRBD1 (6 bases). Trimming removed 6 bases at V and 5 bases at J, with 16 bases between. Germline V gene sequence: CDR1 MNHNS, CDR2 SASEGT. The CDR3 totals 14 residues. The CDR3 region has the DNA TGTGCCAGCAGGAAAGAACAGGGTAGGGAGACCCAGTACTTC. Its protein is CASRKEQGRETQYF.

The chain is built from TRBV20-1 and TRBJ1-4, with unresolved D. The CDR3 runs 11 residues. CDR1 is DFQATT and CDR2 is SNEGSKA in the germline V gene (reference sequence). V lost 1 base and J lost 12, with 9 bases in between. CDR3 nucleotide sequence: TGCAGTGCTAGAGCCACCCTGGAACTGTTTTTT. Protein product: CSARATLELFF.